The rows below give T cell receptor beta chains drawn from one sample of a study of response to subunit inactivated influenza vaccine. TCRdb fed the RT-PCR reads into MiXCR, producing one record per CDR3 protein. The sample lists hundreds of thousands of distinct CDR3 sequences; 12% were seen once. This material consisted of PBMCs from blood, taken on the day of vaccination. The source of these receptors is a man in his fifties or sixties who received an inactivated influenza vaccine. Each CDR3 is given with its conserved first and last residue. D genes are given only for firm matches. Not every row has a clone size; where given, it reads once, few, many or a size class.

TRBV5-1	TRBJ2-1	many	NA	TGCGCCAGCAGCTTGGGTACAGGGGAGCAGTTCTTC	CASSLGTGEQFF
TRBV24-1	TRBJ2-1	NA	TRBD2	TGTGCCACCAGTGATGGAACTAGCGGGAGTCCAAGTGAGCAGTTCTTC	CATSDGTSGSPSEQFF
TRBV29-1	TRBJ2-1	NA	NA	TGCAGCGGCCGGGGTAATGAGCAGTTCTTC	CSGRGNEQFF
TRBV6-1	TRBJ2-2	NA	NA	TGTGCCAGCAGTGAAGAGTGGGAGGGGGTCACCGGGGAGCTGTTTTTT	CASSEEWEGVTGELFF
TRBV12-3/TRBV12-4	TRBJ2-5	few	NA	TGTGCCAGCAGCTCTTTTCCGGGGGAGACCCAGTACTTC	CASSSFPGETQYF
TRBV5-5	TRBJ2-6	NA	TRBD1	TGTGCCAGCAGCGCGGGGACAGGTTCTGGAAGGGCCAACGTCCTGACTTTC	CASSAGTGSGRANVLTF
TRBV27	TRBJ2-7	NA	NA	TGTGCCAGCAGTTTATCGGGCGAGGGCTACGAGCAGTACTTC	CASSLSGEGYEQYF
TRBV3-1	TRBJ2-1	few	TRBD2	TGTGCCAGCAGCCAAGAATTCGGAACCGGGACTAGCATCGATGAGCAGTTCTTC	CASSQEFGTGTSIDEQFF
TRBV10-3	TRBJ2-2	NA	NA	TGTGCCATCAGTGACACCCTTGCGGGTCGTGGCACCGGGGAGCTGTTTTTT	CAISDTLAGRGTGELFF
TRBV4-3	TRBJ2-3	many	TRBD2	TGCGCCAGCAGCCAAGGCAGTAGCGGGGGGGCCGATACGCAGTATTTT	CASSQGSSGGADTQYF
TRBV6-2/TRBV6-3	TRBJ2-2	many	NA	TGTGCCAGCAGTTTACAAGAGAGGGGTACCGGGGAGCTGTTTTTT	CASSLQERGTGELFF
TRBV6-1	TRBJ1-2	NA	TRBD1	TGTGCCAGCAGCCGTGGACAGGTCTATGGCTACACCTTC	CASSRGQVYGYTF
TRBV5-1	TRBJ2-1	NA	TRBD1	TGCGCCAGCAGCTTGGAGGGACAGGGAAGGAATGAGCAGTTCTTC	CASSLEGQGRNEQFF
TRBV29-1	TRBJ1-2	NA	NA	TGCAGCGTTGGTACAGGGTTCGGCTACACCTTC	CSVGTGFGYTF
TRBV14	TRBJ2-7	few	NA	TGTGCCAGCAGCCAAGATCTGGGGACGGCTTCCTACGAGCAGTACTTC	CASSQDLGTASYEQYF
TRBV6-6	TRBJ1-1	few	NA	TGTGCCAGCAGTTACCGTCGATCTGGTGAAGCTTTCTTT	CASSYRRSGEAFF
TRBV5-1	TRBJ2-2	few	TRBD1	TGCGCCAGCAGATTAGACAGGGTCGGAGAGCTGTTTTTT	CASRLDRVGELFF
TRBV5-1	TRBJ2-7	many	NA	TGCGCCAGCAGCTCGGAATGGGGATACGAGCAGTACTTC	CASSSEWGYEQYF
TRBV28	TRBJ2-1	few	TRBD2	TGTGCCAGCAGTTCGACCCTAGCGGGGGAAACCTACAATGAGCAGTTCTTC	CASSSTLAGETYNEQFF
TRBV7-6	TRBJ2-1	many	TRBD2	TGTGCCACCAAGCGGGAGGGCTCCTACAATGAGCAGTTCTTC	CATKREGSYNEQFF
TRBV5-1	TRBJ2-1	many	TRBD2	TGCGCCAGCAGCTTGGGGCGGCGGGGGAGCGCCTACAATGAGCAGTTCTTC	CASSLGRRGSAYNEQFF
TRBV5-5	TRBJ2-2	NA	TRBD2	TGTGCCAGCAGCTCACGACTAGCGGGAGGGCCAGGCGGGGAGCTGTTTTTT	CASSSRLAGGPGGELFF
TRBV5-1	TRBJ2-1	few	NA	TGCGCCAGCAGCTTGGGACAGCCGAACAATGAGCAGTTCTTC	CASSLGQPNNEQFF
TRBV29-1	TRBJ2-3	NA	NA	TGCAGCGTATTACGGGATACGCAGTATTTT	CSVLRDTQYF
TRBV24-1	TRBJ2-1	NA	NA	TGTGCCACCAGTGATTTAGGGGACTACAATGAGCAGTTCTTC	CATSDLGDYNEQFF
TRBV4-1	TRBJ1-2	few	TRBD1	TGCGCCAGCAGCCAAGAGCCGGCAGACAGGGTTTGGGACGACTATGGCTACACCTTC	CASSQEPADRVWDDYGYTF
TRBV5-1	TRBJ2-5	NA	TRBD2	TGCGCCAGCAGCCCCGCGGGGGGGCGGGAGACCCAGTACTTC	CASSPAGGRETQYF
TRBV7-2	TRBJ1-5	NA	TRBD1	TGTGCCAGCAGCTGGGTCGGACAGGATAGCAATCAGCCCCAGCATTTT	CASSWVGQDSNQPQHF
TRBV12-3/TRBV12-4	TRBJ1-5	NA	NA	TGTGCCAGCAGTTTCGGGTGGAATCAGCCCCAGCATTTT	CASSFGWNQPQHF
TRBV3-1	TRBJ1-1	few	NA	TGTGCCAGCAGCCAAACAGGGAATGAAGCTTTCTTT	CASSQTGNEAFF
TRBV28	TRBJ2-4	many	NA	TGTGCCAGCAGTTTTCGGGGCCCTCCGGGAAACATTCAGTACTTC	CASSFRGPPGNIQYF
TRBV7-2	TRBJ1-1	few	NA	TGTGCCAGCAGCTTAGAGATGGTCGGTGAAGCTTTCTTT	CASSLEMVGEAFF
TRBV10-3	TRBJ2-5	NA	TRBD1	TGTGCCATCAGTGATTACAGGGGTGAGGAGACCCAGTACTTC	CAISDYRGEETQYF
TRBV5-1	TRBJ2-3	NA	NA	TGCGCCAGCAGCGGCTGGGCGGGATCCACAGATACGCAGTATTTT	CASSGWAGSTDTQYF
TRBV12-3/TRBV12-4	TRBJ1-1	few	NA	TGTGCCAGCAGTTTTGAGGGTTGGGCTGAAGCTTTCTTT	CASSFEGWAEAFF
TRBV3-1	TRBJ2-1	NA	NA	TGTGCCAGCAGCCAGTCGGGGCGCGCAGGGCAGTTCTTC	CASSQSGRAGQFF
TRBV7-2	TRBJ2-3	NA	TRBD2	TGTGCCAGCAGCTTAGGGATTAGCGGGAGGGCAGATACGCAGTATTTT	CASSLGISGRADTQYF
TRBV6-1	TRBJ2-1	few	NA	TGTGCCAGCAGTGAACGTTGGAGCTCCGGGGGTGATGAGCAGTTCTTC	CASSERWSSGGDEQFF
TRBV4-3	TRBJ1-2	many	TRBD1	TGCGCCAGCAGCCAAGGGACAGGGTTGCCTTATGGCTACACCTTC	CASSQGTGLPYGYTF
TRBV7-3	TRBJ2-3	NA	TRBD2	TGTGCCAGCAGCCCCTTAGCGGGAGGGCCGGTAGATACGCAGTATTTT	CASSPLAGGPVDTQYF
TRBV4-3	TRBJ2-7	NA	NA	TGCGCCAGCAGCCAAGTCGGCATCTACGAGCAGTACTTC	CASSQVGIYEQYF
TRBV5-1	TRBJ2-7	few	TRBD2	TGCGCCAGCAGCTTGTTGTTTGGGACTAACTCCTACGAGCAGTACTTC	CASSLLFGTNSYEQYF
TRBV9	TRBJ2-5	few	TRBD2	TGTGCCAGCAGCACTAGCGGGAGAAGGGAGACCCAGTACTTC	CASSTSGRRETQYF
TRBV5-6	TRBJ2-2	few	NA	TGTGCCAGCAGCTGGCTGGCCTACAAATCAGCCGGGGAGCTGTTTTTT	CASSWLAYKSAGELFF
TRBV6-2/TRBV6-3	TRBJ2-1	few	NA	TGTGCCAGCAGTTACAGTGCAGGGACCTACAATGAGCAGTTCTTC	CASSYSAGTYNEQFF
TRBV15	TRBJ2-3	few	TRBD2	TGTGCCACCAGCATCTCCCCTCTAGCGGGGGAAGATACGCAGTATTTT	CATSISPLAGEDTQYF
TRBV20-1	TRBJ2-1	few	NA	TGCAGTGCTAGTGGGGGAAGAAGGAATGAGCAGTTCTTC	CSASGGRRNEQFF
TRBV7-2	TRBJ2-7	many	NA	TGTGCCAGCAGCTTACGATATGGGATTTTGATGGAGCAGTACTTC	CASSLRYGILMEQYF
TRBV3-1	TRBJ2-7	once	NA	TGTGCCAGCAGCCAACTCAAACAGGGTCAGGGATCAAACTTC	CASSQLKQGQGSNF
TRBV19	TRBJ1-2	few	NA	TGTGCCACCCGGTCGGGGGACTATGGCTACACCTTC	CATRSGDYGYTF
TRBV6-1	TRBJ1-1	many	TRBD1	TGTGCCAGCAGCGTGGGACAGATCACTGAAGCTTTCTTT	CASSVGQITEAFF